These 16 T cell receptor beta chains originate from one sample sequenced in a study of cytomegalovirus exposure and HLA in healthy donors. The PCR made use of 60 Vbeta and 13 Jbeta primers. Here immunoSEQ multiplex PCR was the method, and the copy in TCRdb shows in-frame clones only, minus some. The sample lists roughly 120,000 clones; approximately 76% were seen once. The sequencing sample was made of PBMCs. Source of these receptors: a man aged 55-75 years in good health and CMV-seropositive.

This clone has just a few counts. V gene TRBV28 combines with J gene TRBJ2-7, with TRBD1 matching 8 bases. The CDR3 extends over 14 amino acids. CDR1 is MDHEN and CDR2 is SYDVKM in the germline V gene. V dropped 6 bases and J dropped 4; count of bases not matched to a gene: 8. This CDR3 is CASRGQDKPYEQYF. The CDR3 region has the DNA TGTGCCAGCAGGGGACAGGACAAGCCATACGAGCAGTACTTC.

This rearrangement joins TRBV10-1 to TRBJ1-6, with D maybe TRBD1 (6 bases). V dropped 4 bases and J dropped 8 bases, with 9 bases sitting between them. Germline V CDR1 and CDR2: WNHNN, SYGVQD (reference sequence). The CDR3 contains 13 residues. The CDR3 nucleotides are TGCGCCAGCAGTGTCGGACAGTATTCACCCCTCCACTTT. Protein: CASSVGQYSPLHF.

The V call is TRBV6-5, the J call TRBJ2-5, with a tentative D call TRBD2 (5 bases). The J call may be mistaken, given a closer DNA end match to TRBJ2-7. This CDR3 has 13 amino acids. Germline-derived CDR1 and CDR2 are MNHEY and SVGAGI. The CDR3: CASSALTGYEQYF. The CDR3 DNA reads TGTGCCAGCAGTGCCTTAACGGGGTACGAGCAGTACTTC.

The chain uses TRBV5-8 and TRBJ1-5; the D is unclear. Germline CDR1 is SGHTS and CDR2 is YDEGEE. Trimming stripped 0 bases from V and 6 bases from J, with 10 bases between. The CDR3 runs to 14 residues. CDR3 nucleotides: TGTGCCAGCAGCTTGGCCGTAGTTGGTCAGCCCCAGCATTTT. Translating it yields CASSLAVVGQPQHF.

This clone has just a few counts. This chain connects TRBV9 to TRBJ2-1, with 7 positions matching TRBD1. Looked up from germline, CDR1 is SGDLS and CDR2 is YYNGEE. The junction had 13 bases not matched to a gene; V was cut back by 4 bases and J by 6 bases. This CDR3 spans 16 amino acids. The CDR3 region is CASSTQGGAGTNEQFF. In DNA, the CDR3 is TGTGCCAGCAGCACACAAGGGGGCGCCGGCACCAATGAGCAGTTCTTC.

The chain is built from TRBV28 and TRBJ1-5; D gene unclear. Germline V gives CDR1 MDHEN, CDR2 SYDVKM. Trimming took 5 bases from V and 3 from J, leaving 17 bases between them. CDR3 length: 16 amino acids. For the CDR3, the DNA is TGTGCCAGCAGTACCGGAATCAGCGGGGTCAATCAGCCCCAGCATTTT. The encoded protein is CASSTGISGVNQPQHF.

This rearrangement joins TRBV7-9 to TRBJ2-5; D is undetermined. The J call may not be correct, given that the DNA end is closer to TRBJ2-7. The length of the CDR3 is 11 residues. CDR1 is SEHNR, CDR2 FQNEAQ, per germline (reference sequence). The CDR3 region is CASHRWGEQYF. CDR3 nucleotides: TGTGCCAGCCACCGGTGGGGCGAGCAGTACTTC.

The genes are TRBV27 and TRBJ1-4, with a tentative D call TRBD1 (6 bases). The V gene lost 8 bases and the J gene lost 8 bases, with 18 bases spanning the gap. CDR1 is MNHEY and CDR2 is SMNVEV in the germline V gene (reference sequence). The CDR3 extends over 14 amino acids. CDR3 loop: CASGVWGREEKLFF. The CDR3 DNA sequence: TGTGCCAGCGGTGTTTGGGGGCGCGAAGAAAAACTGTTTTTT. Complete variable domain (other parts from reference TRBV27 and TRBJ1-4): EAQVTQNPRYLITVTGKKLTVTCSQNMNHEYMSWYRQDPGLGLRQIYYSMNVEVTDKGDVPEGYKVSRKEKRNFPLILESPSPNQTSLYFCASGVWGREEKLFFGSGTQLSVL.

The gene calls are TRBV19 and TRBJ2-7; TRBD1 matches 9 bases. The CDR3 spans 15 residues. Germline CDR1 is LNHDA and CDR2 is SQIVND (reference sequence). J was trimmed by 5 bases and V by 5 bases; bases with no gene match: 10. CDR3 region: CASSPRDREGDEQYF. Written as DNA, the CDR3 is TGTGCCAGTAGTCCTCGGGACAGGGAAGGAGACGAGCAGTACTTC.

The chain combines TRBV19 with TRBJ1-5, with 9 bases matching TRBD1. The CDR3 has 15 amino acids. Unmatched junction bases numbered 5, after V lost 4 bases and J lost 4 bases. Looked up from germline, CDR1 is LNHDA and CDR2 is SQIVND (reference sequence). The CDR3 sequence is CASSTWDRENQPQHF. The DNA of the CDR3 is TGTGCCAGTAGTACCTGGGACAGGGAAAATCAGCCCCAGCATTTT. Full variable domain (outside the CDR3, taken from reference TRBV19 and TRBJ1-5): DGGITQSPKYLFRKEGQNVTLSCEQNLNHDAMYWYRQDPGQGLRLIYYSQIVNDFQKGDIAEGYSVSREKKESFPLTVTSAQKNPTAFYLCASSTWDRENQPQHFGDGTRLSIL.

The chain combines TRBV28 with TRBJ2-2; 10 bases are a match to TRBD2. In germline, CDR1 is MDHEN, CDR2 SYDVKM. V gave up 6 bases and J gave up 2 bases; unmatched junction bases: 9. This CDR3 is built from 17 residues. CDR3 amino acids: CASRHGLAVLNTGELFF. The CDR3 DNA reads TGTGCCAGCAGACACGGACTAGCGGTACTTAACACCGGGGAGCTGTTTTTT.

The chain uses TRBV19 and TRBJ2-2, with TRBD1 as a possible D gene (6 bases). V lost 5 bases and J 5 bases, leaving 15 bases between the germline ends. CDR1 is LNHDA, CDR2 SQIVND, per germline (reference sequence). This CDR3 contains 15 residues. This CDR3 reads CASSWGTMGTGELFF. CDR3 in DNA: TGTGCCAGTAGTTGGGGGACAATGGGGACCGGGGAGCTGTTTTTT.

The genes are TRBV6-5 and TRBJ1-1, with 9 bases aligning to TRBD1. Losses at the gene ends were 7 bases for V and 5 bases for J; bases not matched to a gene: 8. This CDR3 spans 14 amino acids. CDR1 and CDR2 (germline): MNHEY, SVGAGI. CDR3 residues: CASTTTGGPTEAFF. CDR3 nucleotides: TGTGCCAGCACCACTACAGGGGGCCCGACTGAAGCTTTCTTT.

The chain has TRBV5-5 and TRBJ2-5, with 8 bases matching TRBD2. CDR1 is SGHKS and CDR2 is YYEKEE in the germline V gene (reference sequence). The CDR3 has 15 residues. V was pared by 2 bases and J by 1 base, with 4 bases of the junction left unmatched. The CDR3 coding sequence is TGTGCCAGCAGCTTCTCTAGCGGGTCCCAAGAGACCCAGTACTTC. The encoded protein is CASSFSSGSQETQYF.

This sequence joins TRBV18 and TRBJ1-2; TRBD1 is a possible D gene (5 bases). V was cut by 3 bases and J by 1 base, with 15 bases left in between. Per germline, CDR1 KGHSH and CDR2 LQKENI. This CDR3 has 16 residues. CDR3 DNA: TGTGCCAGCTCACCTCCCCGCGGGGACTTTAACTATGGCTACACCTTC. This encodes CASSPPRGDFNYGYTF.

This chain joins TRBV11-2 and TRBJ2-5; 8 nucleotides align to TRBD2. The CDR3 sequence is 15 residues long. Germline CDR1 SGHAT, CDR2 FQNNGV. J was trimmed by 5 bases and V by 1 base; bases with no gene match: 6. CDR3 sequence reads: CASSLVGGAAETQYF. The CDR3 coding sequence is TGTGCCAGCAGCTTAGTCGGGGGGGCCGCGGAGACCCAGTACTTC.